These 15 T cell receptor beta chains were all obtained from the same sample, sequenced in a study of response to subunit inactivated influenza vaccine. Each CDR3 protein gets one entry after TCRdb re-called the RT-PCR reads with MiXCR. The profile shows some 850,000 distinct CDR3 sequences, under 20% of them singletons. The input for sequencing was PBMCs from blood, taken 4 to 6 days after vaccination. These receptors came from a man aged 50 to 59 who received an inactivated influenza vaccine.

The sample holds many counts of this clonotype. This chain joins TRBV29-1 and TRBJ1-1; tentatively, D is TRBD1 (5 bases). Per germline, CDR1 SQVTM and CDR2 ANQGSEA. CDR3 size: 12 residues. CDR3: CSVLGGGTEAFF. The CDR3 region has the DNA TGCAGTGTCTTGGGGGGTGGCACTGAAGCTTTCTTT. Variable domain in full (rest from reference TRBV29-1 and TRBJ1-1): SAVISQKPSRDICQRGTSLTIQCQVDSQVTMMFWYRQQPGQSLTLIATANQGSEATYESGFVIDKFPISRPNLTFSTLTVSNMSPEDSSIYLCSVLGGGTEAFFGQGTRLTVV.

The chain joins TRBV5-1 to TRBJ2-3, with TRBD2 as a possible D gene (7 bases). This CDR3 contains 14 residues. Trimming took off 5 bases at V and 4 bases at J, with 14 bases between the two ends. Germline lookup yields CDR1 SGHRS and CDR2 YFSETQ. This CDR3 is CASRVGGPSDTQYF. The CDR3 region has the DNA TGCGCCAGCAGGGTCGGGGGGCCCTCAGATACGCAGTATTTT.

This clonotype was seen repeatedly, ten times or more. V usage is TRBV10-3 and J usage is TRBJ2-7, with D perhaps matching TRBD2 (6 bases). Germline-derived CDR1 and CDR2 are ENHRY and SYGVKD. The CDR3 is 12 amino acids. Trimming took off 6 bases at V and 0 bases at J, with 6 bases between the two ends. Written as DNA, the CDR3 is TGTGCCATCAGGCGGGGCTCCTACGAGCAGTACTTC. Residues: CAIRRGSYEQYF.

This chain joins TRBV30 and TRBJ1-2, with a possible D match to TRBD1 (5 bases). Per the germline V gene, CDR1 is GTSNPN and CDR2 is SVGIG (reference sequence). The V end was cut by 2 bases, the J end by 4 bases, with 11 bases between. CDR3 size: 13 residues. CDR3 sequence (DNA): TGTGCCTGGAGTCTCGGGGGACCCTATGGCTACACCTTC. It codes for CAWSLGGPYGYTF.

The chain carries TRBV20-1 and TRBJ1-2; TRBD1 is a possible D gene (5 bases). CDR3 length equals 12 residues. The germline V gene encodes CDR1 DFQATT and CDR2 SNEGSKA (reference sequence). The CDR3 coding sequence is TGCAGCCCCCGGGGGGGAGGGTATGGCTACACCTTC. It encodes CSPRGGGYGYTF.

The J gene is TRBJ2-1, the V gene TRBV7-9; 7 bases line up with TRBD2. V lost 3 bases and J lost 4; bases outside the gene matches: 3. CDR1 is SEHNR and CDR2 is FQNEAQ in the germline V gene (reference sequence). The CDR3 length is 14 residues. The CDR3 spells CASSFPAGYNEQFF. In nucleotides, the CDR3 is TGTGCCAGCAGCTTCCCAGCGGGGTACAATGAGCAGTTCTTC.

This clonotype appeared a few times. The chain carries TRBV20-1 and TRBJ1-2, with D perhaps TRBD1 (6 bases). The CDR3 runs 12 residues. Germline CDR1 DFQATT, CDR2 SNEGSKA (reference sequence). Trimming left V 5 bases short and J 4 bases short, with 11 bases between. CDR3 region: CSAFDRIYGYTF. The CDR3 DNA reads TGCAGTGCTTTCGACAGGATCTATGGCTACACCTTC.

This chain uses TRBV7-2 with TRBJ1-1; TRBD1 matches at 9 bases. Per germline, CDR1 SGHTA and CDR2 FQGNSA. Trimming took 11 bases from V and 1 from J; bases not matched to a gene: 8. The CDR3 totals 14 residues. The CDR3, as DNA: TGTGCCGGGAGGACAGGGGCCAGGAACACTGAAGCTTTCTTT. It codes for CAGRTGARNTEAFF.

The rearrangement uses TRBV6-1 and TRBJ2-4; either TRBD1 or TRBD2 may fit D (7 bases each). The CDR3 extends over 18 amino acids. The germline gives CDR1 MNHNS, CDR2 SASEGT. The V and J ends lost 7 bases and 1 base respectively, with 23 bases between them. The CDR3 sequence: CASTIRGGRSWAKNIQYF. CDR3 DNA sequence: TGTGCCAGCACCATCAGGGGGGGCCGATCGTGGGCCAAAAACATTCAGTACTTC.

This clonotype turned up a few times. CDR3 in amino acids: CASSLALRGLERNTQYF. DNA for the CDR3: TGTGCCAGCAGCTTAGCGCTCCGGGGCCTAGAACGGAATACGCAGTATTTT. This chain links TRBV7-9 with TRBJ2-3; D may match TRBD1 or TRBD2 (5 bases each). CDR1 is SEHNR and CDR2 is FQNEAQ in the germline V gene (reference sequence). V gave up 0 bases and J gave up 7 bases, with 20 bases separating them. This CDR3 comprises 17 residues.

This clonotype has more than one count but fewer than ten. This chain uses TRBV20-1 with TRBJ1-6; D unclear. Per the germline V gene, CDR1 is DFQATT and CDR2 is SNEGSKA (reference sequence). The CDR3 length is 12 residues. Trimming left V 7 bases short and J 0 bases short, with 4 bases between. This CDR3 reads CSVYSYNSPLHF. As DNA, the CDR3 is TGCAGTGTTTACTCCTATAATTCACCCCTCCACTTT.

This clonotype appeared a few times. The chain joins TRBV20-1 to TRBJ2-5; a possible D gene is TRBD2 (5 bases). Germline CDR1 reads DFQATT; CDR2 reads SNEGSKA (reference sequence). The CDR3 has 15 amino acids. Trimming took 5 bases from V and 5 from J, leaving 21 bases between them. CDR3 protein: CSAPRMGRRGETQYF. The CDR3 DNA reads as TGCAGTGCTCCACGAATGGGTAGGAGAGGGGAGACCCAGTACTTC.

The DNA for the CDR3 is TGTGCCAGCAGCCCGGTGAGGGTGGGCGAGCAGTACTTC. Its translation: CASSPVRVGEQYF. The chain uses TRBV9 and TRBJ2-7, with a tentative D call TRBD2 (5 bases). Germline V gene sequence: CDR1 SGDLS, CDR2 YYNGEE. Trimming removed 4 bases from V and 6 bases from J, with 14 bases in between. This CDR3 is 13 amino acids long. The variable domain in full, with the rest retrieved from reference TRBV9 and TRBJ2-7, is DSGVTQTPKHLITATGQRVTLRCSPRSGDLSVYWYQQSLDQGLQFLIQYYNGEERAKGNILERFSAQQFPDLHSELNLSSLELGDSALYFCASSPVRVGEQYFGPGTRLTVT.

This clonotype was counted a few times. The chain employs TRBV12-3 or TRBV12-4 and TRBJ2-7, with 14 bases aligning to TRBD2. The J segment lost 2 bases and the V segment lost 6 bases, leaving 3 bases of the junction unmatched. This CDR3 region has 15 residues. This CDR3 is CASRPTSGGAYEQYF. The CDR3 nucleotides read TGTGCCAGCAGACCGACTAGCGGGGGGGCCTACGAGCAGTACTTC.

In its sample, this clonotype was seen a few times. The chain recombines TRBV5-4 with TRBJ2-1, with 12 bases fitting TRBD2. Germline V CDR1 and CDR2: SGHNT, YYREEE (reference sequence). Trimming took 3 bases from V and 6 from J; bases not matched to a gene: 7. The CDR3 has 16 amino acids. The CDR3 loop is CASSSRLAGVANEQFF. The CDR3 bases are TGTGCCAGCAGCTCCAGACTAGCGGGAGTGGCCAATGAGCAGTTCTTC.